A selection of T cell receptor beta chains follows, all from one sample in a study of blood T cell repertoires in COVID-19. Repertoires were generated with immunoSEQ multiplex PCR, while TCRdb's copy carries only in-frame clones and drops some. The profile shows 50,000 or so clones, roughly 88% of them singletons. Sequencing was carried out using peripheral blood. The receptors stem from an elderly woman with acute or convalescent COVID-19. CDR3s leave out the opening cysteine and the closing phenylalanine or tryptophan. Fields, in order: J gene, V gene, CDR3 protein.

J: TRBJ2-2
V: TRBV5-1
CDR3: ASSLQTTNTGELF

J: TRBJ1-4
V: TRBV3-1/TRBV3-2
CDR3: ASSLRQDREKLF

J: TRBJ2-2
V: TRBV5-6
CDR3: ASSRWTGQFTGELF

J: TRBJ2-5
V: TRBV5-4
CDR3: ASGAQLGGSETQY

J: TRBJ2-5
V: TRBV5-4
CDR3: ATGGQETQY

J: TRBJ1-4
V: TRBV6-5
CDR3: ASRLDRGTNEKLF

J: TRBJ2-1
V: TRBV25-1
CDR3: ASINSGTDSYNEQF

J: TRBJ1-3
V: TRBV3-1/TRBV3-2
CDR3: ASSQDWTGESSGNTIY

J: TRBJ2-1
V: TRBV20-1
CDR3: SASSPTRRGYNEQF

J: TRBJ2-3
V: TRBV12-1
CDR3: ASSSGTSGKFTEDSDTQY

J: TRBJ2-3
V: TRBV11-3
CDR3: ASSYSGGVGTDTQY

J: TRBJ1-3
V: TRBV5-1
CDR3: ASSLNAGTAGNTIY

J: TRBJ2-1
V: TRBV12-5
CDR3: ASAIAGRNNEQF

J: TRBJ1-5
V: TRBV5-1
CDR3: ASSLAQNQPQH

J: TRBJ2-1
V: TRBV7-6
CDR3: ASSGVQGAKENEQF

J: TRBJ1-3
V: TRBV12-5
CDR3: ASGLPIGQRTGNTIY

J: TRBJ2-5
V: TRBV29-1
CDR3: SVGKGTGPQETQY

J: TRBJ2-1
V: TRBV27
CDR3: ASSPRATGNEQF

J: TRBJ2-7
V: TRBV27
CDR3: ASSRKGQGAYEQY